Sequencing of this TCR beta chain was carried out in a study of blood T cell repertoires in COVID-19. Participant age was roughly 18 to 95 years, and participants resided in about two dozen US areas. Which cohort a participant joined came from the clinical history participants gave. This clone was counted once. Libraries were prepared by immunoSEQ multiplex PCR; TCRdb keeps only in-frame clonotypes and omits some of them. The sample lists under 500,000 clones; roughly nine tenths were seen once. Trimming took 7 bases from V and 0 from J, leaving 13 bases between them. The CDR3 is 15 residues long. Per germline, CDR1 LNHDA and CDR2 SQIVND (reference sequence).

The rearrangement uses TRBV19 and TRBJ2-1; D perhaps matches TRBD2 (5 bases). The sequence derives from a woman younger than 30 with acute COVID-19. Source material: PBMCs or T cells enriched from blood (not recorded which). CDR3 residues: CASIAPARSYNEQFF. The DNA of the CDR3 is TGTGCCAGTATAGCGCCAGCCCGCTCCTACAATGAGCAGTTCTTC.